The T cell receptor (beta chain) under discussion was sequenced for a study of shared clonotypes between healthy human individuals. Regarding the study as a whole: Clonotype sharing among the donors was expected to vary with sequencing depth. Naive subsets generally exceeded memory subsets in estimated richness.

Only in-frame clones appear in the TCRdb table, and some are missing; sequencing was by immunoSEQ multiplex PCR. This sample has under 2.5 million clones, with around 90% found just once. Unmatched junction bases numbered 2, after V lost 0 bases and J lost 9 bases. The CDR3 length is 14 residues. Germline values: CDR1 MGHRA, CDR2 YSYEKL. On this clone itself: No antigen is known for it.

Donors had no recently reported acute infections or vaccinations and were HIV-negative. The specimen was naive CD4+ T cells from PBMCs. Subset here: CD45RA+ positively selected. This rearrangement joins TRBV4-1 to TRBJ2-1; 10 nucleotides match TRBD2. The sequence derives from a man younger than 30 in good health. Some clones in this sample may be carry-over from other donors' samples. The DNA for the CDR3 is TGCGCCAGCAGCCAAGATATAGCGGGGGGTGAGCAGTTCTTC. Translating it yields CASSQDIAGGEQFF.